These 10 T cell receptor beta chains came from one sample sequenced in a study of T cells in Graves' hyperthyroidism and ophthalmopathy. The TCR beta CDR3 regions underwent amplification using RNA transcripts as the source. A set of HTBI primers served as the primers for a first-round RT-PCR of the TCR CDR3. Via MiXCR, TCRdb re-called the multiplex PCR reads, giving one row per CDR3 protein. The sample consists of fewer than 600,000 distinct CDR3 sequences, 12% to 15% of them appearing once. The sequencing sample was made of blood. The receptor source for this set is a woman between 40 and 50 years old with Graves' hyperthyroidism.

There are a few counts of this clonotype. The chain employs TRBV7-9 and TRBJ1-5; D gene unclear. Trimming removed 5 bases from V and 1 base from J, with 18 bases in between. Germline-derived CDR1 and CDR2 are SEHNR and FQNEAQ (reference sequence). The length of the CDR3 is 17 residues. The CDR3 region is CASSPMGLSGSNQPQHF. CDR3 DNA sequence: TGTGCCAGCAGCCCCATGGGGTTAAGTGGGAGCAATCAGCCCCAGCATTTT.

The table lists this clonotype with many counts. The chain is built from TRBV4-2 and TRBJ1-2; D not certain. Germline-derived CDR1 and CDR2 are LGHNA and YNFKEQ. This CDR3 is built from 15 residues. V was shortened by 0 bases and J by 4 bases, with 12 bases between the two germline ends. CDR3 sequence reads: CASSQDQVRLYGYTF. The DNA of the CDR3 is TGTGCCAGCAGCCAAGATCAAGTCAGGCTCTATGGCTACACCTTC.

This clonotype was counted at least ten times. CDR3 DNA sequence: TGCGCCAGCAGTACCTTCGGCACAGATACGCAGTATTTT. This codes for CASSTFGTDTQYF. The gene calls are TRBV4-1 and TRBJ2-3; no clear D. Germline V gene lookup returns CDR1 MGHRA and CDR2 YSYEKL. Trimming left V 6 bases short and J 1 base short, with 8 bases between. The CDR3 runs 13 residues.

At least ten counts were recorded for this clonotype. The rearrangement joins TRBV7-9 to TRBJ2-5; D tentatively reads TRBD1 or TRBD2 (5 bases each). This CDR3 is 15 amino acids long. Germline CDR1 reads SEHNR; CDR2 reads FQNEAQ (reference sequence). V lost 4 bases to trimming and J lost 4 bases, with 16 bases between them. The CDR3 DNA sequence: TGTGCCAGCAGCTCGACCCGGACGGGGCCAGAGACCCAGTACTTC. The encoded protein is CASSSTRTGPETQYF. Looking up the rest from reference TRBV7-9 and TRBJ2-5 gives the full variable domain: DTGVSQNPRHKITKRGQNVTFRCDPISEHNRLYWYRQTLGQGPEFLTYFQNEAQLEKSRLLSDRFSAERPKGSFSTLEIQRTEQGDSAMYLCASSSTRTGPETQYFGPGTRLLVL.

This clonotype was seen more than once but under ten times. The chain carries TRBV12-3 or TRBV12-4 and TRBJ2-2; D is unclear. V lost 1 base and J 7 bases, leaving 4 bases between the germline ends. CDR3 size: 12 residues. The CDR3 here is CASSLEGGELFF. Written as DNA, the CDR3 is TGTGCCAGCAGTTTAGAGGGCGGGGAGCTGTTTTTT.

This chain links TRBV6-1 with TRBJ2-2, with D perhaps given as TRBD1 or TRBD2 (5 bases each). Germline CDR1 and CDR2: MNHNS and SASEGT. The CDR3 loop spans 15 amino acids. With 8 bases removed from V and 0 bases from J, the gap between germline ends came to 13 bases. The CDR3, as DNA: TGTGCCAGCGTCCCCCGGGGACCGAACACCGGGGAGCTGTTTTTT. This codes for CASVPRGPNTGELFF.

This clonotype was counted many times. V is TRBV11-2 and J is TRBJ1-2; 7 bases line up with TRBD1. The germline V gene has CDR1 SGHAT and CDR2 FQNNGV. The V and J ends lost 5 bases and 11 bases, in that order; junction bases with no gene match: 20. The CDR3 is 16 residues long. CDR3 sequence (DNA): TGTGCCAGCAGCCAGTACAGCTCAGGGGGTCCTTCTGGGTACACCTTC. Protein: CASSQYSSGGPSGYTF.

There are a few counts of this clonotype. This may be a read error: a much more frequent sequence differs by one nucleotide. This chain links TRBV11-3 with TRBJ1-4; the D gene is possibly TRBD1 (5 bases). The CDR3 covers 16 residues. CDR1 SGHNT and CDR2 YENEEA come from the germline V gene. The CDR3 loop reads CASSLYSGATNEKLSF. The DNA for the CDR3 is TGTGCCAGCAGCTTATACTCCGGGGCAACTAATGAAAAACTGTCTTTT.

This clonotype was picked up one time. V gene TRBV19 combines with J gene TRBJ2-2, with no clear D. Germline CDR1 LNHDA, CDR2 SQIVND (reference sequence). V dropped 3 bases and J dropped 6 bases, with 5 bases sitting between them. The length of the CDR3 is 12 residues. The CDR3 reads CASSIRPGELFF. The DNA for the CDR3 is TGTGCCAGTAGTATTAGACCCGGGGAGCTGTTTTTT.

The table lists this clonotype with many counts. This chain links TRBV11-3 with TRBJ2-3; tentative D call: TRBD1 (6 bases). CDR1 is SGHNT, CDR2 YENEEA, per germline. With 0 bases removed from V and 2 bases from J, the gap between germline ends came to 9 bases. The CDR3 is 15 amino acids. In DNA form, the CDR3 reads TGTGCCAGCAGCTTAGACAGGGGCGACACAGATACGCAGTATTTT. It translates to CASSLDRGDTDTQYF.